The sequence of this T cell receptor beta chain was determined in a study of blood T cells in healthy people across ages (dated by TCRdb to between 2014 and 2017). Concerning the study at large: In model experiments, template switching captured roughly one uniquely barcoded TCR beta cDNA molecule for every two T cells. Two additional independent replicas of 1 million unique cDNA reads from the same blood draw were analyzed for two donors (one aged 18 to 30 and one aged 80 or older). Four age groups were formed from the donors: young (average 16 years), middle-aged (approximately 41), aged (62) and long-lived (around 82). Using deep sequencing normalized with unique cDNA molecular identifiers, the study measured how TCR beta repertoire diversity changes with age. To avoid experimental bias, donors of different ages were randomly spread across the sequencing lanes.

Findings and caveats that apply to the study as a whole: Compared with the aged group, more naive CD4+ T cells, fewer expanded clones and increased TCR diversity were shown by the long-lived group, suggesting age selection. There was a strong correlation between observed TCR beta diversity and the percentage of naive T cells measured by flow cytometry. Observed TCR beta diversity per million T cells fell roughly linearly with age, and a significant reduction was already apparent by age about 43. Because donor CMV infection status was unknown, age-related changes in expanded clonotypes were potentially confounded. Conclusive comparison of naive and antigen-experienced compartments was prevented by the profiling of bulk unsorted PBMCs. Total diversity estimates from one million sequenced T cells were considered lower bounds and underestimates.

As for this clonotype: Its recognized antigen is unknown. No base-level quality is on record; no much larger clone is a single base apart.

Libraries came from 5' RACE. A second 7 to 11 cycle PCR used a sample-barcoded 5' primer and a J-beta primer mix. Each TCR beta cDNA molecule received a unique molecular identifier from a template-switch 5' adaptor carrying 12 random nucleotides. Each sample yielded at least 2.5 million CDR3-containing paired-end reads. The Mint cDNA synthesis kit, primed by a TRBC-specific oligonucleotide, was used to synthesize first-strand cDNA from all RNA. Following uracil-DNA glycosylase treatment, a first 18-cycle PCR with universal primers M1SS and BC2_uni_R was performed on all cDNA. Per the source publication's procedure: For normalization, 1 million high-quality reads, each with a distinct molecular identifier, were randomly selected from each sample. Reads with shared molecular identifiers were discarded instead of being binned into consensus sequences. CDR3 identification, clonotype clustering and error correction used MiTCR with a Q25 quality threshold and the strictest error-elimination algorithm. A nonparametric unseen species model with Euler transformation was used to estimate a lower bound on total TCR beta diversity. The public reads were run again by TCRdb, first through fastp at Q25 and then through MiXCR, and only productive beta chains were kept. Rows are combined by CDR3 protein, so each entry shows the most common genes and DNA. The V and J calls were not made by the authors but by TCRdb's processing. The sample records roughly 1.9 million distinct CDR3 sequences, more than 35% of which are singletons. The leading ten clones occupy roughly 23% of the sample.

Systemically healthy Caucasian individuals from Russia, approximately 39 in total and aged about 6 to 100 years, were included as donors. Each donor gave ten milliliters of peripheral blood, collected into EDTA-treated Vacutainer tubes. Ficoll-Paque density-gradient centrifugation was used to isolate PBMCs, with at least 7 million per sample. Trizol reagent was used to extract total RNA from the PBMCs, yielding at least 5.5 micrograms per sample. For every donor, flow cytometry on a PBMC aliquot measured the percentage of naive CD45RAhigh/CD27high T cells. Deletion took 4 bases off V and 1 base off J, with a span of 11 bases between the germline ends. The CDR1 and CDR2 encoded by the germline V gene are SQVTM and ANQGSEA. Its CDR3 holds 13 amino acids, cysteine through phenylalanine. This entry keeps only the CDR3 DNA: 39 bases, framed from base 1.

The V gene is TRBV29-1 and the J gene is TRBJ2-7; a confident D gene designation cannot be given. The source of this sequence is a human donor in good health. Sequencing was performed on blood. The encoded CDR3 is CSVGSTTSYEQYF. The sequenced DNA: TGCAGCGTTGGGAGCACCACTTCCTACGAGCAGTACTTC.